Following are 7 T cell receptor beta chains from one sample sequenced in a study of T cell responses to AZD1222 COVID-19 vaccine. Repertoires were generated with immunoSEQ multiplex PCR, while TCRdb's copy carries only in-frame clones and drops some. Of tens of thousands of clones listed, approximately 90% were seen once; the top ten hold about a fifth. The sequenced sample was peripheral blood, obtained on day 0 of AZD1222 vaccination. These receptors were collected from an adult in good health.

The chain couples TRBV6-5 to TRBJ1-2; D uncertain. The V end was cut by 0 bases, the J end by 0 bases, with 8 bases between. The V gene's germline CDR1 is MNHEY and CDR2 SVGAGI. The CDR3 spans 15 residues. The CDR3 protein is CASSYSYDSNYGYTF. As DNA, the CDR3 is TGTGCCAGCAGTTACTCGTATGATTCTAACTATGGCTACACCTTC.

This clone was seen a few times. The chain employs TRBV18 and TRBJ1-6; D remains unclear. The length of the CDR3 is 15 residues. V was clipped by 0 bases and J by 7 bases, with 10 bases between them. CDR1 and CDR2 from the germline V gene are KGHSH and LQKENI. The CDR3 DNA reads as TGTGCCAGCTCACCACCCGCGGGTGGGAATTCACCCCTCCACTTT. Translating gives CASSPPAGGNSPLHF.

V is TRBV12-3 or TRBV12-4 and J is TRBJ1-1; D gene uncertain. V shed 3 bases and J shed 1 base, with 6 bases lying between them. CDR3 length: 13 amino acids. CDR3 DNA sequence: TGTGCCAGCAGTTTTTTTGGGAACACTGAAGCTTTCTTT. It specifies CASSFFGNTEAFF.

V and J are TRBV10-3 and TRBJ1-4, with TRBD1 as a possible D gene (6 bases). In germline, CDR1 is ENHRY, CDR2 SYGVKD. V dropped 8 bases and J dropped 7 bases, with 14 bases sitting between them. The CDR3 loop spans 13 amino acids. The CDR3 here is CAIAVLQGEKLFF. In DNA, the CDR3 is TGTGCCATCGCGGTTTTACAGGGTGAAAAACTGTTTTTT.

This sequence joins TRBV4-1 and TRBJ2-7; 9 nucleotides line up with TRBD2. J lost 0 bases, V lost 4 bases, and 19 bases had no gene match. There are 20 residues in the CDR3. Looked up from germline, CDR1 is MGHRA and CDR2 is YSYEKL. The DNA of the CDR3 is TGCGCCAGCAGCCCCTTTCGGACTAGCGAGGATTATAAGTTCTCCTACGAGCAGTACTTC. It yields the protein CASSPFRTSEDYKFSYEQYF.

This chain links TRBV30 with TRBJ2-5, with D hard to call. There are 11 residues in the CDR3. CDR1 and CDR2 (germline): GTSNPN, SVGIG (reference sequence). Trimming left V 0 bases short and J 5 bases short, with 4 bases between. DNA for the CDR3: TGTGCCTGGAGTGTACTCGAGACCCAGTACTTC. This codes for CAWSVLETQYF.

This clone was seen only once. This chain joins TRBV13 and TRBJ1-3; a possible D gene is TRBD1 (5 bases). The germline CDR1 and CDR2 sequences are PRHDT and FYEKMQ (reference sequence). The V and J ends lost 5 bases and 0 bases respectively, with 20 bases between them. This CDR3 spans 18 amino acids. The CDR3 reads CASSPQGLLIHSGNTIYF. As DNA, the CDR3 is TGTGCCAGCAGCCCGCAGGGACTCCTAATACACTCTGGAAACACCATATATTTT.